This T cell receptor beta chain derives from a study of Ad26.COV2.S vaccination and SARS-CoV-2 variants. About the study: The donor was enrolled in the Ad26.COV2.S arm of the COV1001 trial.

The germline V gene encodes CDR1 SGDLS and CDR2 YYNGEE. The CDR3 extends over 13 amino acids. Trimming cost V 0 bases and J 8 bases, with 6 bases left between them. Clones were read by immunoSEQ multiplex PCR, and TCRdb kept only the in-frame ones, dropping some. The top ten hold around 13% of the sample, which has some 480,000 clones, 87% seen once. The treatment here: 15 to 20 received Ad26.COV2.S at low or high dose, single or two shots; 5 received placebo; per-sample allocation not given. Samples came from day 63 after the first vaccine or placebo injection. This material consisted of peripheral blood, taken in a trial of Ad26.COV2.S vaccine versus placebo. The chain joins TRBV9 to TRBJ1-6; no clear D. This clonotype was sampled from a person aged 18-65 years who received the Ad26.COV2.S COVID-19 vaccine or a placebo. This chain's CDR3 is CASSVAPDSPLHF. The CDR3 DNA is TGTGCCAGCAGCGTAGCTCCGGATTCACCCCTCCACTTT.